This TCR beta chain was identified in a study of blood T cell repertoires in COVID-19. Overall study: The analysed material was cDNA or gDNA that came from T cells, B-cell-depleted T cells, or PBMCs.

This clone has just a few counts. How the authors handled the data: Counts of nucleated cells, estimated from reference gene primer amplification, were obtained. The method was immunoSEQ multiplex PCR; TCRdb's version includes in-frame clones alone and lacks a portion of them. V, J and clone size were drawn from that table, and D and trimming were deduced from the DNA. Of roughly 250,000 clones listed, approximately 91% are singletons. Individuals aged about 18 to 90 years were recruited from 20 to 25 US areas. Participants' own reports of clinical history determined their cohort assignment. Germline lookup yields CDR1 SGHAT and CDR2 FQNNGV. The trim removed 5 bases at V and 4 bases at J, leaving 4 bases unmatched. The CDR3 runs 14 residues.

The clonotype was recovered from a woman in her 40s with acute COVID-19. The chain links TRBV11-2 to TRBJ2-3; 9 positions agree with TRBD1. The specimen sequenced was PBMCs or T cells enriched from blood (not recorded which). CDR3 DNA: TGTGCCAGCAGCGGGCGGGACAGGGCAGATACGCAGTATTTT. Protein: CASSGRDRADTQYF.